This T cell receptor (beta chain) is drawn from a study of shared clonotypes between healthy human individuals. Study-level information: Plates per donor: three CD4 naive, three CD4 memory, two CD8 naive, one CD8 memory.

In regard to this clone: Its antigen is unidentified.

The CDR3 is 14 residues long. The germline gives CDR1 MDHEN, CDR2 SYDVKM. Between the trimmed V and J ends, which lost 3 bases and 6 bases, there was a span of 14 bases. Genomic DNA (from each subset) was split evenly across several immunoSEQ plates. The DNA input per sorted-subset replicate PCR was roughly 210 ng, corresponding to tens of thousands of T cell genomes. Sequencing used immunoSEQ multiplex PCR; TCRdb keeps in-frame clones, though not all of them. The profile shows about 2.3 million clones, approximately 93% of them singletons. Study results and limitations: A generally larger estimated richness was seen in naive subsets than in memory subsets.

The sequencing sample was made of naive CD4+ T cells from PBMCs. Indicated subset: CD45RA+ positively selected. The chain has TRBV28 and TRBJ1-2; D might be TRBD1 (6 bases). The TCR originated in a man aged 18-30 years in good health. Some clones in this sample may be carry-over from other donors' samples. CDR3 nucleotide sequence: TGTGCCAGCAGTTTGGTCAGGGGAAGGAATGGCTACACCTTC. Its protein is CASSLVRGRNGYTF.